Listed here are 13 T cell receptor beta chains from one sample, sequenced in a study of T-cell reconstitution after alpha-beta-depleted transplantation in children. During its preparation, the TCRbeta library received unique molecular identifiers. TCRdb used MiXCR to reprocess the PCR reads, holding one entry per CDR3 protein. The table lists about 690,000 distinct CDR3 sequences, roughly 15% of them singletons. Sequenced material: PBMCs from the stem cell graft donor, taken from the stem cell graft. Source of these receptors: a human donor who donated a stem cell graft to a child with acute myeloid leukemia.

The chain couples TRBV20-1 to TRBJ2-1; D perhaps matches TRBD2 (6 bases). Deletions cut 3 bases from V and 0 bases from J, with 15 bases between. This CDR3 has 16 residues. Germline-derived CDR1 and CDR2 are DFQATT and SNEGSKA (reference sequence). CDR3 protein: CSASSPYGGSYNEQFF. The CDR3 DNA is TGCAGTGCTAGTAGCCCGTACGGGGGCTCCTACAATGAGCAGTTCTTC.

This clonotype was recorded many times. CDR3 region: CSARKSGEGNIQYF. In DNA, the CDR3 is TGCAGTGCCAGGAAGTCGGGTGAGGGGAACATTCAGTACTTC. The rearrangement joins TRBV20-1 to TRBJ2-4; D tentatively fits TRBD1 or TRBD2 (5 bases each). The CDR3 contains 14 residues. V lost 6 bases to trimming and J lost 7 bases, with 19 bases between them. Germline-derived CDR1 and CDR2 are DFQATT and SNEGSKA (reference sequence).

This clonotype was counted ten times or more. The chain is built from TRBV27 and TRBJ2-1; 10 positions agree with TRBD1. V shed 8 bases, J shed 1 base, and the junction held 14 bases outside the gene matches. Germline-derived CDR1 and CDR2 are MNHEY and SMNVEV (reference sequence). The CDR3 consists of 18 residues. The CDR3 sequence is CASGTGTGAFLSYNEQFF. In DNA, the CDR3 is TGTGCCAGCGGAACCGGGACAGGGGCCTTTTTATCCTACAATGAGCAGTTCTTC.

The V gene is TRBV9, the J gene TRBJ1-2; a weak D match, TRBD1 (6 bases). V lost 2 bases, J lost 5 bases, and 10 bases lay in between. Looked up from germline, CDR1 is SGDLS and CDR2 is YYNGEE. The CDR3 runs 13 residues. The CDR3 DNA reads as TGTGCCAGCAGCGTCCAAGGGGGATATGGCTACACCTTC. This encodes CASSVQGGYGYTF.

Ten or more counts support this clonotype. V usage is TRBV29-1 and J usage is TRBJ2-1; D might be TRBD1 (5 bases). Germline V CDR1 and CDR2: SQVTM, ANQGSEA. The CDR3 runs to 19 residues. Between the trimmed V and J ends, which lost 4 bases and 0 bases, there was a span of 25 bases. CDR3 sequence reads: CSVVRLPQAFVSSYNEQFF. The CDR3 DNA reads TGCAGCGTTGTTCGGCTCCCACAGGCTTTCGTTAGCTCCTACAATGAGCAGTTCTTC.

This clonotype has more than one count but fewer than ten. This CDR3 is CASSLLAGNSPLHF. CDR3 DNA: TGTGCCAGCAGTCTTCTGGCAGGGAATTCACCCCTCCACTTT. The J gene is TRBJ1-6, the V gene TRBV12-3 or TRBV12-4; weak D call: TRBD1 (5 bases). The CDR3 has 14 residues. V lost 5 bases to trimming and J lost 7 bases, with 12 bases between them.

This rearrangement joins TRBV12-3 or TRBV12-4 to TRBJ2-1, with TRBD2 matching 8 bases. J was trimmed by 6 bases and V by 7 bases; bases with no gene match: 23. The CDR3 extends over 19 amino acids. The CDR3 bases are TGTGCCAGCATCCCCGCGGCGGGGGGTCCCTCGGTACTACCCAATGAGCAGTTCTTC. Its translation: CASIPAAGGPSVLPNEQFF.

The chain employs TRBV7-2 and TRBJ1-1; D perhaps matches TRBD1 (5 bases). The germline V gene has CDR1 SGHTA and CDR2 FQGNSA. The CDR3 extends over 12 amino acids. V was trimmed by 5 bases and J by 11 bases, leaving 15 bases between them. The CDR3 here is CASSPGTPWAFF. The CDR3 coding sequence is TGTGCCAGCAGCCCCGGGACTCCTTGGGCTTTCTTT.

This clonotype was observed a handful of times. The genes are TRBV20-1 and TRBJ1-2, with 12 bases lining up with TRBD1. Trimming at V came to 5 bases and at J to 5 bases, leaving 6 bases not matched to a gene. Germline V gene data show CDR1 as DFQATT and CDR2 as SNEGSKA (reference sequence). This CDR3 is built from 14 residues. This chain's CDR3 is CSAAGTGGLYGYTF. The CDR3 coding sequence is TGCAGTGCTGCCGGGACAGGGGGCTTGTATGGCTACACCTTC.

The rearrangement uses TRBV5-4 and TRBJ1-1; D ambiguous. CDR3 length: 13 residues. V dropped 1 base and J dropped 6 bases, with 10 bases sitting between them. The germline V gene encodes CDR1 SGHNT and CDR2 YYREEE (reference sequence). Here the CDR3 DNA reads TGTGCCAGCAGCTTGAGCCGGGCCTCTGAAGCTTTCTTT. It codes for CASSLSRASEAFF.

This chain connects TRBV5-6 to TRBJ2-7; D might be TRBD2 (6 bases). V gave up 4 bases and J gave up 1 base, with 24 bases separating them. The CDR3 loop spans 18 amino acids. Germline V gene data show CDR1 as SGHDT and CDR2 as YYEEEE. For the CDR3, the DNA is TGTGCCAGCAGCCCATCCCCGGGGTGGGGGGACCCTTCCTACGAGCAGTACGTC. It encodes CASSPSPGWGDPSYEQYV.

This clonotype was counted at least ten times. The V and J genes are TRBV7-2 and TRBJ2-7; TRBD2 is a possible D gene (6 bases). Germline V lookup: CDR1 SGHTA, CDR2 FQGNSA. This CDR3 spans 12 amino acids. The V gene lost 5 bases and the J gene lost 6 bases, with 11 bases spanning the gap. Written as DNA, the CDR3 is TGTGCCAGCAGCGTCGGGACTCTCGAGCAGTACTTC. Residues: CASSVGTLEQYF.

This clonotype was counted ten times or more. The chain is built from TRBV20-1 and TRBJ1-2; maybe TRBD1 (5 bases). Germline V CDR1 and CDR2: DFQATT, SNEGSKA (reference sequence). This CDR3 is 9 amino acids long. The V end was cut by 4 bases, the J end by 11 bases, with 8 bases between. The CDR3 DNA reads TGCAGTGCTATCAAGGGGTACACCTTC. Residues: CSAIKGYTF.